Reported below is one T cell receptor (beta chain). The V gene end was trimmed by 2 bases and the J gene end by 7 bases; junction bases not matched to a gene: 3. The germline V gene encodes CDR1 ENHRY and CDR2 SYGVKD. The CDR3 contains 13 residues. This sample stems from a study of blood T cell repertoires in COVID-19. The method was immunoSEQ multiplex PCR; TCRdb's version includes in-frame clones alone and lacks a portion of them. The sample yields under 550,000 clones, around nine tenths seen once. Input material: peripheral blood. The TCR originated in a man between 18 and 29 years old with COVID-19, enrolled during active disease. This chain links TRBV10-3 with TRBJ1-2, with TRBD1 matching 8 bases. The CDR3 nucleotides read TGTGCCATCAGTGAGGGACAGGGATCTGGCTACACCTTC. Residues: CAISEGQGSGYTF.